The sequence of this T cell receptor beta chain was determined in a study of Ad26.COV2.S vaccination and SARS-CoV-2 variants. Whole-study results and caveats: Substantial response breadth was reportedly seen for spike-specific CD8+ and CD4+ T cells after vaccination. Breadth measured for non-spike TCRs was similar across vaccine and placebo recipients. Vaccine recipients showed a spike-specific TCR breadth that was higher than in placebo recipients.

Turning to this clone: Its antigen is currently unknown.

Method: immunoSEQ multiplex PCR; TCRdb's copy keeps in-frame clones and lacks some. This table has more than 120,000 clones, 86% appearing once. Per germline, CDR1 MNHEY and CDR2 SVGAGI. This CDR3 spans 15 amino acids. Between the trimmed V and J ends, which lost 5 bases and 4 bases, there was a span of 17 bases. Sequenced here: peripheral blood, sampled after recovery from COVID-19. The chain is built from TRBV6-5 and TRBJ1-2, with D unclear. The TCR sequence derives from a human donor who had recovered from COVID-19. DNA of the CDR3: TGTGCCAGCAGTAATTACCTTCCGGGAATCTATGGCTACACCTTC. Translated: CASSNYLPGIYGYTF.